The sequence of this T cell receptor (beta chain) was determined in a study of T cell repertoires in cytomegalovirus infection. This clonotype was counted at least ten times. No antigen is known for it. Losses at the gene ends were 4 bases for V and 5 bases for J; bases not matched to a gene: 8. This CDR3 spans 15 amino acids. Germline V lookup: CDR1 MNHEY, CDR2 SMNVEV (reference sequence). TCRdb reprocessed the reads via MiXCR and lists one record per CDR3 protein. The table shows a few hundred thousand distinct CDR3 sequences, with 15% to 20% occurring only once. Notes on the study in general: HLA-C-restricted, CMV-specific TCR beta clonotypes were dominant ex vivo.

The chain employs TRBV27 and TRBJ2-1, with TRBD2 matching 7 bases. The sequencing input was CD8+ T cells from PBMCs. This receptor was taken from a human donor in good health (CMV status not recorded). Some clones in this sample may be carry-over from other donors' samples. CDR3 nucleotide sequence: TGTGCCAGCAGTTCAACACGACTAGCTGACAATGAGCAGTTCTTC. This codes for CASSSTRLADNEQFF.